The T cell receptor beta chain described here comes from a study of shared clonotypes between healthy human individuals. Study-level background: Plates per donor: three CD4 naive, three CD4 memory, two CD8 naive, one CD8 memory. Study results and limitations: Researchers found naive subsets generally carried larger estimated richness than memory subsets.

This clone was found once. Its antigen is as yet unknown. Some clones are missing from TCRdb's copy, which holds only in-frame ones; the method was immunoSEQ multiplex PCR. In the table there are hundreds of thousands of clones, 80% to 95% of which are singletons. The naive CD8 subset, CD45RO-negative cells positively selected for CCR7, excluded terminally differentiated effector memory CD45RA+ cells. Trimming pared 5 bases from V and 2 bases from J, leaving 20 bases between. Per the germline V gene, CDR1 is SGHAT and CDR2 is FQNNGV. The CDR3 is 17 residues long. The sequence came from a man younger than 45 in good health. Sequencing was carried out using naive CD8+ T cells sorted from blood. This chain links TRBV11-2 with TRBJ2-3; D is uncertain. CDR3: CASSALPPSSYTDTQYF. CDR3 sequence (DNA): TGTGCCAGCAGCGCACTACCACCAAGTAGTTACACAGATACGCAGTATTTT.